This T cell receptor beta chain was sequenced in a study of CD8+ T cells in alopecia areata. Whole-study results and caveats: In scalp samples, resident alphabeta T cells of normal skin are also sequenced. Higher clonality and more expanded CD8+ clones appeared in lesional than normal scalp. Among patients, TCR sharing was less clear than in mice, a difference possibly due in part to HLA diversity in the patient population.

Trimming cost V 9 bases and J 3 bases; bases outside gene matches: 3. The germline gives CDR1 NNHDY, CDR2 SYVADS. The CDR3 is 13 amino acids. This clone was observed at least ten times. The antigen is not known. Each gene name is a mouse one. Read data end 4 residues before the CDR3 end; the end is taken from the germline J gene. Once RNA had been extracted, it was reverse transcribed into cDNA to act as the sequencing template. Generated by immunoSEQ multiplex PCR, the TCRdb table keeps only in-frame clones and is missing some. This sample shows roughly 110,000 clones and no singletons; about 18% rests with the ten largest.

The rearrangement uses TRBV13-3 and TRBJ2-1, with 10 bases fitting TRBD1. The sample consisted of lesional skin. The clonotype originates from a C3H/HeJ mouse with alopecia areata. The mouse strain carries the MHC haplotype H2-k. This chain's CDR3 is CATRTGGYAEQFF. The covered CDR3 bases are TGTGCCACTCGGACAGGGGGCTATGCT.